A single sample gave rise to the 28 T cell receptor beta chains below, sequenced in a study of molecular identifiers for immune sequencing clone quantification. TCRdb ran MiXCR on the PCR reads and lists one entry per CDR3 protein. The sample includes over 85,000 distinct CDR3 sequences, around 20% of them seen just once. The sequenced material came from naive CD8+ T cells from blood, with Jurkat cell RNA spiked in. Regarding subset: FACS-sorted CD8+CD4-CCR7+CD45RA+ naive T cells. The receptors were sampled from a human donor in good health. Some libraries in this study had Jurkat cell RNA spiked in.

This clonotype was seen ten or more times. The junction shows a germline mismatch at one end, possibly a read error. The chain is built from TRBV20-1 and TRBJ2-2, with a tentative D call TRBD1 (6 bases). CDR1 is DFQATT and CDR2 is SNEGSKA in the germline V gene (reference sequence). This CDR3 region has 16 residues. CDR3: CSARDRLHANTGELFF. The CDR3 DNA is TGCAGTGCAAGAGACAGGCTACACGCGAACACCGGGGAGCTGTTTTTT.

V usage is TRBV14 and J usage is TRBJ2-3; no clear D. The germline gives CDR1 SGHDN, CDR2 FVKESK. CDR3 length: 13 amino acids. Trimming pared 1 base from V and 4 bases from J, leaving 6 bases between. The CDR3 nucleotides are TGTGCCAGCAGCCAAGTAGTTCCAGATACGCAGTATTTT. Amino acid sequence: CASSQVVPDTQYF.

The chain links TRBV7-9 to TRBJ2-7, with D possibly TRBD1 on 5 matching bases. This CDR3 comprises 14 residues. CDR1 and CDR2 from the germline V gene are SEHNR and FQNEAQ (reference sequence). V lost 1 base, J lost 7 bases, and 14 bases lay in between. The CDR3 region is CASSLVAGRSEQYF. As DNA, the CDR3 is TGTGCCAGCAGCTTAGTAGCAGGGCGCTCGGAGCAGTACTTC.

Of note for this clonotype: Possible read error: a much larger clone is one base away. CDR3 in amino acids: CASSLGPPGANVLTF. DNA for the CDR3: TGTGCCAGCAGTTTGGGACCCCCTGGGGCCAACGTCCTGACTTTC. J is TRBJ2-6 and V is TRBV28; the D call may be TRBD1 or TRBD2 (5 bases each). The CDR3 contains 15 residues. V lost 3 bases to trimming and J lost 2 bases, with 8 bases between them. The germline V gene has CDR1 MDHEN and CDR2 SYDVKM.

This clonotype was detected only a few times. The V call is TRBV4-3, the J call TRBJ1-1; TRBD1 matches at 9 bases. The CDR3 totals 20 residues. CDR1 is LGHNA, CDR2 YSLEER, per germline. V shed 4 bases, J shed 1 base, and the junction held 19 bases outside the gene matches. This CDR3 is CASSPKRGGGQGTANTEAFF. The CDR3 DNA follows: TGCGCCAGCAGCCCTAAAAGGGGGGGGGGACAGGGTACGGCGAACACTGAAGCTTTCTTT.

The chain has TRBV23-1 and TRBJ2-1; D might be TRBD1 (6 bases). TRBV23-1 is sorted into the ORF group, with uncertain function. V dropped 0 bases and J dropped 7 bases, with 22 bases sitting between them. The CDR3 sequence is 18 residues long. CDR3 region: CASSQSESTLQGLNEQFF. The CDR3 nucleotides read TGCGCCAGCAGTCAATCCGAATCCACCCTTCAGGGGTTGAATGAGCAGTTCTTC.

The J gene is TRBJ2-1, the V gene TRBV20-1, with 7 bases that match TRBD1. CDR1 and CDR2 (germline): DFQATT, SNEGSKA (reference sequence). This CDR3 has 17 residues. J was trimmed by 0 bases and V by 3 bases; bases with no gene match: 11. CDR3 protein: CSARPNGQASSYNEQFF. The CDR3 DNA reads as TGCAGTGCTAGGCCCAATGGACAGGCGAGCTCCTACAATGAGCAGTTCTTC.

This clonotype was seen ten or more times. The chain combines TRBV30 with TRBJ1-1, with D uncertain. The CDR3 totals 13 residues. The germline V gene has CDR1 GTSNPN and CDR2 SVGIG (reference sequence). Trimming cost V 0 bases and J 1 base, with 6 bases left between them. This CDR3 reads CAWSVATNTEAFF. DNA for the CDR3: TGTGCCTGGAGTGTCGCCACGAACACTGAAGCTTTCTTT.

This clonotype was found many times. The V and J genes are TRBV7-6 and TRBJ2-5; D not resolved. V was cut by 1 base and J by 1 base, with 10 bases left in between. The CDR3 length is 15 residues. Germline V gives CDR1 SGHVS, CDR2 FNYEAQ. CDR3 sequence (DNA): TGTGCCAGCAGCTTAGGGTCAGGAGCCCAAGAGACCCAGTACTTC. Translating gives CASSLGSGAQETQYF.

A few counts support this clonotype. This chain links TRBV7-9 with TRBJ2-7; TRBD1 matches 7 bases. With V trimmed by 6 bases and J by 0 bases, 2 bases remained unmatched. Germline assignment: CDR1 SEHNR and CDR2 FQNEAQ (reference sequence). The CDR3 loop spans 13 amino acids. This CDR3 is CASRRDSSYEQYF. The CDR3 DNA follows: TGTGCCAGCAGACGGGACAGCTCCTACGAGCAGTACTTC.

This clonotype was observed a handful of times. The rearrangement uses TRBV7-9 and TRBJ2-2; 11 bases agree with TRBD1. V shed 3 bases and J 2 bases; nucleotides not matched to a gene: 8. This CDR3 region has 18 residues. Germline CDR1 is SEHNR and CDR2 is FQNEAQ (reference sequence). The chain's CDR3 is CASSFFGTGGINTGELFF. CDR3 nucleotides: TGTGCCAGCAGCTTTTTCGGGACAGGGGGTATTAACACCGGGGAGCTGTTTTTT. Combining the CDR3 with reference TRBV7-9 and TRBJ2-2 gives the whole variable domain DTGVSQNPRHKITKRGQNVTFRCDPISEHNRLYWYRQTLGQGPEFLTYFQNEAQLEKSRLLSDRFSAERPKGSFSTLEIQRTEQGDSAMYLCASSFFGTGGINTGELFFGEGSRLTVL.

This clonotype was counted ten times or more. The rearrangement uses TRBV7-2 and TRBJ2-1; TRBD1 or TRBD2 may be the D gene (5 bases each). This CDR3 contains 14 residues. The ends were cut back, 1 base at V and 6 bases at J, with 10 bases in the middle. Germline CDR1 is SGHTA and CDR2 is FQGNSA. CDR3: CASSLGAGSNEQFF. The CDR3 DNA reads TGTGCCAGCAGCTTAGGGGCAGGGAGCAATGAGCAGTTCTTC.

The CDR3 region has the DNA TGTGCCAGCAGTGAACCTATGACTAGCTTCTACGAGCAGTACTTC. Translation: CASSEPMTSFYEQYF. The chain has TRBV6-1 and TRBJ2-7, with 7 bases matching TRBD2. This CDR3 has 15 amino acids. Germline V gives CDR1 MNHNS, CDR2 SASEGT. Trimming cost V 2 bases and J 3 bases; bases outside gene matches: 7.

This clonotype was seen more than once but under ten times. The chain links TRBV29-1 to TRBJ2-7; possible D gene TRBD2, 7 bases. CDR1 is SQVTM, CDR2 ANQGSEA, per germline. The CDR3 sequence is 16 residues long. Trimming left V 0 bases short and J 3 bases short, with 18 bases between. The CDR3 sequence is CSVEDQNRGAGYEQYF. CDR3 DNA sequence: TGCAGCGTTGAAGACCAAAACCGGGGGGCCGGCTACGAGCAGTACTTC.

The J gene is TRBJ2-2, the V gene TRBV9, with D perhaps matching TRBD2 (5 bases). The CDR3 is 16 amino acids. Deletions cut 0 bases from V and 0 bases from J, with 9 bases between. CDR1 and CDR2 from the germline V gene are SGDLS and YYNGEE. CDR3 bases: TGTGCCAGCAGCGTAGAAGGAGGACCGAACACCGGGGAGCTGTTTTTT. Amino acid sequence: CASSVEGGPNTGELFF. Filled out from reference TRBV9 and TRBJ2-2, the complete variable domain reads DSGVTQTPKHLITATGQRVTLRCSPRSGDLSVYWYQQSLDQGLQFLIQYYNGEERAKGNILERFSAQQFPDLHSELNLSSLELGDSALYFCASSVEGGPNTGELFFGEGSRLTVL.

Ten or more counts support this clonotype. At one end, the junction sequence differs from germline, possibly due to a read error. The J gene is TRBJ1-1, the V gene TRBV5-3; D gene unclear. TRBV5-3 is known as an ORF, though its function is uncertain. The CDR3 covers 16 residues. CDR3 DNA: TGTGCCAGCAGCTTCCTTGGCCCAGCTTTGAACACTGAAGCTTTCTTT. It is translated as CASSFLGPALNTEAFF.

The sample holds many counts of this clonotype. This CDR3 reads CASSLSDRGDEQYF. The CDR3 region has the DNA TGTGCCAGCAGCCTTAGCGACAGGGGAGACGAGCAGTACTTC. The chain links TRBV7-2 to TRBJ2-7; 8 bases are shared with TRBD1. This CDR3 is built from 14 residues. The junction had 8 bases not matched to a gene; V was cut back by 5 bases and J by 5 bases. CDR1 SGHTA and CDR2 FQGNSA come from the germline V gene.

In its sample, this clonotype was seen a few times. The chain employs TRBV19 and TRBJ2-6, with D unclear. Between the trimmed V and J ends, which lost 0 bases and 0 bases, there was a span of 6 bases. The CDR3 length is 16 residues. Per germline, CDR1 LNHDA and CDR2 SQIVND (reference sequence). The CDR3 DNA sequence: TGTGCCAGTAGTATAGATGGGTACTCTGGGGCCAACGTCCTGACTTTC. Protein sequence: CASSIDGYSGANVLTF.

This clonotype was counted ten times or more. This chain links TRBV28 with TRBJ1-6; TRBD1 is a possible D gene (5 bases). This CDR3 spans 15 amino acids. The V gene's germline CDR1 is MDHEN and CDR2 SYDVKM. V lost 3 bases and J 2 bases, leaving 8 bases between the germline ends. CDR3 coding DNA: TGTGCCAGCAGTTTGGGGGTAACCTATAATTCACCCCTCCACTTT. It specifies CASSLGVTYNSPLHF.

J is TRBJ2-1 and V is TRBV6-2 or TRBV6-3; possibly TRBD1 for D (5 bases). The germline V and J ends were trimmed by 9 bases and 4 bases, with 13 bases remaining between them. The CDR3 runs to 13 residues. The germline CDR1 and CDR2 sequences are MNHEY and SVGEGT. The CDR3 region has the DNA TGTGCCAGTACATTGACAGTATACAATGAGCAGTTCTTC. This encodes CASTLTVYNEQFF.

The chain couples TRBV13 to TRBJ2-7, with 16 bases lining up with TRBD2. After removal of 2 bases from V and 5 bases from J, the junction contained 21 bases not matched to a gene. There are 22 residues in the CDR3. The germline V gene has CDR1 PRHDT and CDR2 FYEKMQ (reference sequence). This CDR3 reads CASSLPPERTGGTSGRAHEQYF. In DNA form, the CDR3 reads TGTGCCAGCAGCTTACCTCCCGAACGTACAGGGGGGACTAGCGGGAGGGCCCACGAGCAGTACTTC.

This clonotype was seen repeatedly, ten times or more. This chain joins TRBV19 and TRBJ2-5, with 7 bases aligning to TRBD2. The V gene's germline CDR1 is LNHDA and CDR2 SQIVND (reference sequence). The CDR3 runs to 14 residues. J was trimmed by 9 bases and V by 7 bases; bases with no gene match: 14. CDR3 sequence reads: CASKGRERSGSQYF. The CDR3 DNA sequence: TGTGCCAGTAAGGGGCGGGAGAGATCCGGGTCCCAGTACTTC.

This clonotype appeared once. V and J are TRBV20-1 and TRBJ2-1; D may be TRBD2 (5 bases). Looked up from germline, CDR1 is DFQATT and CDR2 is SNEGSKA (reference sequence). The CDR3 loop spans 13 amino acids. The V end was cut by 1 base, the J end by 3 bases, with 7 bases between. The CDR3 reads CSARAGFYNEQFF. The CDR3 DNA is TGCAGTGCTAGAGCGGGGTTCTACAATGAGCAGTTCTTC.

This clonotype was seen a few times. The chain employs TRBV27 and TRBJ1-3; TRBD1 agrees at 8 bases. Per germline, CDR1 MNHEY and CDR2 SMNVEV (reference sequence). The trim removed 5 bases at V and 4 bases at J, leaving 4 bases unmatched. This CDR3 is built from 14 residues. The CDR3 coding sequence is TGTGCCAGCAGTCAGGGGGCTCCCGGAAACACCATATATTTT. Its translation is CASSQGAPGNTIYF.

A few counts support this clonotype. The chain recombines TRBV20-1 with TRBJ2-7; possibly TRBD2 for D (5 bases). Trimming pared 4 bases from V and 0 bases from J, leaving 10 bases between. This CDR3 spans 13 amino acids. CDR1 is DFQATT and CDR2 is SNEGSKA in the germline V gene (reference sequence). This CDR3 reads CSATSTSSYEQYF. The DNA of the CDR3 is TGCAGTGCTACTAGCACTAGCTCCTACGAGCAGTACTTC.

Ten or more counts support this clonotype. In DNA form, the CDR3 reads TGTGCCAGCAGCTCGGACTGGAACTTTCTCAATGAGCAGTTCTTC. It encodes CASSSDWNFLNEQFF. The J gene is TRBJ2-1, the V gene TRBV7-2; TRBD2 is a possible D gene (5 bases). The germline V and J ends were trimmed by 4 bases and 6 bases, with 16 bases remaining between them. Germline loops: CDR1 SGHTA, CDR2 FQGNSA. The CDR3 consists of 15 residues.

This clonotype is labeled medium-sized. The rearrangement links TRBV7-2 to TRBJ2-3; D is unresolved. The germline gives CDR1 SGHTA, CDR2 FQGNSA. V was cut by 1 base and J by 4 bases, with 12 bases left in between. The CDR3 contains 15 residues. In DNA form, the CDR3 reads TGTGCCAGCAGCTTAGTTTGGGTTGGGTCAGATACGCAGTATTTT. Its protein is CASSLVWVGSDTQYF.

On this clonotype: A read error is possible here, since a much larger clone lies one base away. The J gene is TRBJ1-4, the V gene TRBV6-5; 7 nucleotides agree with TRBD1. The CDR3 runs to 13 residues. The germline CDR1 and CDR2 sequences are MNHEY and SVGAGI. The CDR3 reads CATTDRLNEKLLF. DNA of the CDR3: TGTGCCACCACGGACAGGCTTAATGAAAAACTGCTTTTT.